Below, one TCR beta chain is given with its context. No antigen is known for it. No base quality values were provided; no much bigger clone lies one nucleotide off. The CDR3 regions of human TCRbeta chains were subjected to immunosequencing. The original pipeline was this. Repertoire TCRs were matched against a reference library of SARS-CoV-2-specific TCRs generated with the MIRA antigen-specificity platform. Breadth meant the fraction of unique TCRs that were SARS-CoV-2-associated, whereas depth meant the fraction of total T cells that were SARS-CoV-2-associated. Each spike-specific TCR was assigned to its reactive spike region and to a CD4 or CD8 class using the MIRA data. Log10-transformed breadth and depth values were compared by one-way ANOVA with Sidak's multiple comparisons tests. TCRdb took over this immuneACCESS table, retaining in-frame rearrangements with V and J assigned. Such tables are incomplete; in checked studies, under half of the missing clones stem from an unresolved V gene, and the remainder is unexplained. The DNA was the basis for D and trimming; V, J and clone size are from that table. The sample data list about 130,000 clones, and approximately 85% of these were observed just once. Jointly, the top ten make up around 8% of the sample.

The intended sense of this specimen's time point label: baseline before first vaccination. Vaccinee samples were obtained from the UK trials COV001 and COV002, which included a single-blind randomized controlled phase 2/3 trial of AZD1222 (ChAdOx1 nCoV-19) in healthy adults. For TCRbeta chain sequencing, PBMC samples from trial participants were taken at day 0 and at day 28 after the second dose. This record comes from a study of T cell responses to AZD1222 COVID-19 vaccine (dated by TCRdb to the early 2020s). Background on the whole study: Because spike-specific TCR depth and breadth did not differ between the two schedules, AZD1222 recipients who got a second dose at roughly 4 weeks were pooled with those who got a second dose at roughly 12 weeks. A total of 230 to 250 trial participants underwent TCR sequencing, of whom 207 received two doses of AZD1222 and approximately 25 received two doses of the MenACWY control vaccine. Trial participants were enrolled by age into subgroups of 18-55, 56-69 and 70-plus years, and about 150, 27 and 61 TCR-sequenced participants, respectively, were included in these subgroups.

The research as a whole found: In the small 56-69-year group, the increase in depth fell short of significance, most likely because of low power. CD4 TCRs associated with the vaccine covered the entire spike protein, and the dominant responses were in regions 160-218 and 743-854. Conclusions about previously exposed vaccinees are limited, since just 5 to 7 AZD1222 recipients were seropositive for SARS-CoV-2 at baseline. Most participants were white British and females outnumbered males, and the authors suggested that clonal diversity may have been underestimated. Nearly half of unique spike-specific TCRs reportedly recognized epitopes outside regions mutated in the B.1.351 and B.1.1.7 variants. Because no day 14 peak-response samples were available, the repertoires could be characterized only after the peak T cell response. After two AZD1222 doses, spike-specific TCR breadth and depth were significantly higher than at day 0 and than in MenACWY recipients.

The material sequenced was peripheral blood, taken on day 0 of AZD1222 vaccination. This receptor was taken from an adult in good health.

The DNA reads as follows: TGTGCCAGCAGCTCCATGACAGGGCTAACTGAAGCTTTCTTT. The translation is CASSSMTGLTEAFF. The chain was built from TRBV7-2 and TRBJ1-1; 7 central nucleotides agree with TRBD1. From the cysteine up to the phenylalanine, the CDR3 has a length of 14 residues. Only the CDR3 portion is preserved as DNA: 42 bases, with reading frame beginning at the first base. V is pruned by 4 bases and J by 5 bases, leaving 7 bases of the junction without a gene match. Via the germline V gene, CDR1 is SGHTA and CDR2 FQGNSA.